Detailed here is one T cell receptor (beta chain). Only in-frame clones appear in the TCRdb table, and some are missing; sequencing was by immunoSEQ multiplex PCR. The repertoire holds about 50,000 clones, with roughly 90% as singletons. The V and J ends lost 0 bases and 5 bases, in that order; junction bases with no gene match: 4. The CDR3 loop spans 15 amino acids. Germline CDR1 and CDR2: LGHDT and YNNKEL (reference sequence). This record belongs to a study of control samples from healthy donors and cancer patients. The source is a middle-aged man with head and neck cancer. This chain uses TRBV3-1 (or the pseudogene TRBV3-2) with TRBJ1-5; 7 bases match TRBD1. Material for sequencing was PBMCs. CDR3 region: CASSQDPQGDQPQHF. CDR3 in DNA: TGTGCCAGCAGCCAAGATCCGCAGGGGGATCAGCCCCAGCATTTT.